Listed below are T cell receptor beta chains from one sample, sequenced in a study of blood T cell repertoires in COVID-19. Sequencing was performed with immunoSEQ multiplex PCR; in TCRdb, only in-frame clones are kept and a portion is missing. This sample has around 130,000 clones, with around four fifths found just once. Material for sequencing was peripheral blood. The receptors originated from a human donor in a cohort sampled during active COVID-19. Each CDR3 is given without its conserved first and last residue. Each record gives: V gene, J gene, CDR3 protein.

V gene: TRBV5-1
J gene: TRBJ1-5
CDR3 protein: ASSLPRGGARLLYSNQPQH

V gene: TRBV5-4
J gene: TRBJ2-7
CDR3 protein: ASSSGTSGGYEQY

V gene: TRBV4-1
J gene: TRBJ2-7
CDR3 protein: ASSQVLQGYYEQY

V gene: TRBV20-1
J gene: TRBJ2-3
CDR3 protein: SASALGGGGGTDTQY

V gene: TRBV11-2
J gene: TRBJ2-7
CDR3 protein: ASSFGGEQY

V gene: TRBV9
J gene: TRBJ2-3
CDR3 protein: ASSAGLARDTQY

V gene: TRBV5-6
J gene: TRBJ2-6
CDR3 protein: ASRAGLRGANVLT

V gene: TRBV20-1
J gene: TRBJ2-3
CDR3 protein: SASVPGVGTDTQY

V gene: TRBV5-5
J gene: TRBJ2-7
CDR3 protein: ASSLSLRTGGSTYEQY

V gene: TRBV7-9
J gene: TRBJ2-2
CDR3 protein: ASSLLRENTGELF

V gene: TRBV28
J gene: TRBJ2-2
CDR3 protein: ASTSSGLAGGATGELF

V gene: TRBV7-8
J gene: TRBJ2-3
CDR3 protein: ASSPSRADTQY

V gene: TRBV5-4
J gene: TRBJ1-2
CDR3 protein: ASSLDRESYGYT

V gene: TRBV5-1
J gene: TRBJ2-5
CDR3 protein: ASSLGQGQETQY

V gene: TRBV6-5
J gene: TRBJ2-5
CDR3 protein: ASRPYRVGQETQY

V gene: TRBV3-1/TRBV3-2
J gene: TRBJ2-2
CDR3 protein: ASSSFRNTGELF

V gene: TRBV6-2/TRBV6-3
J gene: TRBJ1-1
CDR3 protein: ASSYPDSGGTEAF

V gene: TRBV2
J gene: TRBJ2-3
CDR3 protein: ASSGGQDTDTQY

V gene: TRBV6-2/TRBV6-3
J gene: TRBJ2-7
CDR3 protein: ASSSTGGYEQY

V gene: TRBV12-5
J gene: TRBJ2-3
CDR3 protein: ASGSTRQVRTDTQY

V gene: TRBV19
J gene: TRBJ1-4
CDR3 protein: ASSFAQGPSTNEKLF

V gene: TRBV19
J gene: TRBJ2-3
CDR3 protein: ASGQQGGTDTQY